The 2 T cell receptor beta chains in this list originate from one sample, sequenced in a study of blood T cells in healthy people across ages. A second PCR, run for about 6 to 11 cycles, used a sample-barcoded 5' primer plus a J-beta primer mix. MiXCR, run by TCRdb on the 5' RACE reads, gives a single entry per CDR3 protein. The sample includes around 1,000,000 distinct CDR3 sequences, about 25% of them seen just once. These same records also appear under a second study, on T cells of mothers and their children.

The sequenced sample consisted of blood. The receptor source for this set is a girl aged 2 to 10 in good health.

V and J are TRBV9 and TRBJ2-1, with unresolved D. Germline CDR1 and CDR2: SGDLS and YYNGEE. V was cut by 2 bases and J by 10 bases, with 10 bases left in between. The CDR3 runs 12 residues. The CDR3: CASSVQFGEQFF. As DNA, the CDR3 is TGTGCCAGCAGCGTTCAGTTCGGGGAGCAGTTCTTC.

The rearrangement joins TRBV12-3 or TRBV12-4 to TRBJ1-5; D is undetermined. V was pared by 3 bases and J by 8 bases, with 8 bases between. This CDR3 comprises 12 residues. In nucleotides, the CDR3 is TGTGCCAGCAGTTTTGAAGTTGAGCCCCAGCATTTT. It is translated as CASSFEVEPQHF.